A selection of T cell receptor beta chains follows, all from one sample in a study of naive and memory T cell subsets. A single record per CDR3 protein comes from TCRdb applying MiXCR to the UMI-ligation and nested PCR reads. The sample holds around 160,000 distinct CDR3 sequences, about 18% seen once. Material: naive CD4+ T cells from blood. The receptors come from a human donor in good health. The CDR3 runs from the conserved cysteine through the conserved F or W. D genes are given only for firm matches. Not every row has a clone size; where given, it reads once, few, many or a size class.

>few|TRBJ2-3|TRBV7-3|NA
TGTGCCAGCAGGAGGACGGGGGCCGTAGATACGCAGTATTTT
CASRRTGAVDTQYF
>many|TRBJ2-3|TRBV20-1|TRBD2
TGCAGTGCCCCCCCTCCGCTAGCGGGAGCCCCAGATACGCAGTATTTT
CSAPPPLAGAPDTQYF
>many|TRBJ2-5|TRBV18|NA
TGTGCCAGCTCACCATCCGAAGAGACCCAGTACTTC
CASSPSEETQYF
>NA|TRBJ1-5|TRBV27|TRBD1
TGTGCCAGCAGTCCGTACAGGGGGTTAGAGGTTGAGCAGCCCCAGCATTTT
CASSPYRGLEVEQPQHF
>many|TRBJ2-2|TRBV6-6|NA
TGTGCCAGCGGGACAGGGCGAAGGACTAGCGGAACTAACACCGGGGAGCTGTTTTTT
CASGTGRRTSGTNTGELFF
>NA|TRBJ1-6|TRBV30|TRBD1
TGTGCCTGGAAAACCGCGACAGGGCTCCTTAATAATTCACCCCTCCACTTT
CAWKTATGLLNNSPLHF
>NA|TRBJ2-1|TRBV6-2/TRBV6-3|TRBD2
TGTGCCAGCAGGGGACTAGCGGGACAGTTTGAGCAGTTCTTC
CASRGLAGQFEQFF
>NA|TRBJ2-2|TRBV6-6|NA
TGTGCCAGCAGTTACCCAATAGACTCCGGGGAGCTGTTTTTT
CASSYPIDSGELFF
>NA|TRBJ1-6|TRBV19|NA
TGTGCCAGTAGTATCTGGGCGCCACGGAGCTCCTATAATTCACCCCTCCACTTT
CASSIWAPRSSYNSPLHF
>NA|TRBJ2-1|TRBV12-5|TRBD2
TGTGCTAGTGGTTTGGCTTCGGGACTAGCGGGGGAGCAGTTCTTC
CASGLASGLAGEQFF
>NA|TRBJ2-5|TRBV7-2|TRBD1
TGTGCCAGCAGCGGCCGACAGGGACAAGAGACCCAGTACTTC
CASSGRQGQETQYF
>NA|TRBJ2-2|TRBV6-5|NA
TGTGCCAGTAGCTGGGGGAACACCGGGGAGCTGTTTTTT
CASSWGNTGELFF
>NA|TRBJ1-1|TRBV7-9|TRBD1
TGTGCCAGCAGCCAACTATTAACAGGGGCCGGTAACACTGAAGCTTTCTTT
CASSQLLTGAGNTEAFF
>NA|TRBJ2-1|TRBV12-3/TRBV12-4|TRBD2
TGTGCCAGCAGTCTTGTACCAGCGGGAGGGCATCAGTTCTTC
CASSLVPAGGHQFF
>NA|TRBJ1-5|TRBV6-2/TRBV6-3|TRBD1
TGTGCCAGCAGGTCGGGGACAGGGGGCAATCAGCCCCAGCATTTT
CASRSGTGGNQPQHF
>NA|TRBJ2-7|TRBV10-3|TRBD2
TGTGCCATCAGACTAGCGTCCAACACCTACGAGCAGTACTTC
CAIRLASNTYEQYF
>few|TRBJ2-1|TRBV5-1|NA
TGCGCCAGCAGCTTGTCCGGGGGCACTGAGCAGTTCTTC
CASSLSGGTEQFF
>few|TRBJ1-2|TRBV6-2/TRBV6-3|TRBD1
TGTGCCAGCACCGACCCGGGACAGGGCCTCTACGGCTACACCTTC
CASTDPGQGLYGYTF
>NA|TRBJ1-1|TRBV20-1|NA
TGCAGTGCTAGAGCGGTCGGTGGGGGTGACACTGAAGCTTTCTTT
CSARAVGGGDTEAFF
>few|TRBJ1-3|TRBV4-1|NA
TGCGCCAGCAGCCAAGAAGGCACAGGGTCTTCTGGAAACACCATATATTTT
CASSQEGTGSSGNTIYF
>many|TRBJ2-4|TRBV28|TRBD1
TGTGCCAGCAGTTTAGGCCAGGGGGCAAACATTCAGTACTTC
CASSLGQGANIQYF
>few|TRBJ2-4|TRBV7-2|NA
TGTGCCAGCAGCTTACCGGGAGTAGACATTCAGTACTTC
CASSLPGVDIQYF
>NA|TRBJ2-6|TRBV19|NA
TGTGCCAGTAGTATGACAGAGCACGGGGCCAACGTCCTGACTTTC
CASSMTEHGANVLTF
>NA|TRBJ2-2|TRBV28|NA
TGTGCCAGCAGTCCCCCAACCGGGGAGCTGTTTTTT
CASSPPTGELFF
>NA|TRBJ2-2|TRBV20-1|NA
TGCAGTGCCCCCCTTGGAGGGTCCACCGGGGAGCTGTTTTTT
CSAPLGGSTGELFF
>NA|TRBJ2-1|TRBV6-5|TRBD2
TGTGCCAGCAGCTCCGGGACTAGCGGGATCAATGAGCAGTTCTTC
CASSSGTSGINEQFF
>NA|TRBJ2-7|TRBV4-3|NA
TGCGCCAGCAGCATCACCACGGAAACTCACTACGAGCAGTACTTC
CASSITTETHYEQYF
>NA|TRBJ2-1|TRBV11-2|TRBD2
TGTGCCAGCAGCTTAGTTTATAGACTAGCGGGCCTCGATGAGCAGTTCTTC
CASSLVYRLAGLDEQFF
>NA|TRBJ2-7|TRBV6-2/TRBV6-3|NA
TGTGCCAGCAGTTACTTTTATCTGACCTACGAGCAGTACTTC
CASSYFYLTYEQYF
>few|TRBJ1-4|TRBV11-2|NA
TGTGCCAGCAGCCGGATTGTTAATGAAAAACTGTTTTTT
CASSRIVNEKLFF
>few|TRBJ1-6|TRBV29-1|NA
TGCAGCGTTGCGGAGGACTTGAGTTCACCCCTCCACTTT
CSVAEDLSSPLHF
>few|TRBJ1-1|TRBV29-1|NA
TGCAGCGTCGGATTGACAGTGAACACTGAAGCTTTCTTT
CSVGLTVNTEAFF